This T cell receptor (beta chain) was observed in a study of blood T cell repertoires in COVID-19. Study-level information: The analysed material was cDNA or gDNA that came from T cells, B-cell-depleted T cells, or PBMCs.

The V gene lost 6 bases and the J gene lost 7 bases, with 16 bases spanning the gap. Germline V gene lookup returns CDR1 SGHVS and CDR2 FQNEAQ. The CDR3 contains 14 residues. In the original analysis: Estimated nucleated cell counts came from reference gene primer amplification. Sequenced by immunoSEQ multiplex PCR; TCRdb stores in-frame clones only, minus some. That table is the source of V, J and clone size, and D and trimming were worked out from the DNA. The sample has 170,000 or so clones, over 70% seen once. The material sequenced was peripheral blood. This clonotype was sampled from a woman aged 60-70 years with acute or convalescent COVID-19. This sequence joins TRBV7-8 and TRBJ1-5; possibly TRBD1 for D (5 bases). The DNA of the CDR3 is TGTGCCAGCAGTTTTACGGGGGAGGGACAGCCCCAGCATTTT. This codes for CASSFTGEGQPQHF.